This passage covers 17 T cell receptor beta chains from one sample sequenced in a study of blood T cells in healthy people across ages. A sample-barcoded 5' primer and a J-beta primer mix were used in a second PCR of roughly 7 to 11 cycles. In TCRdb, the 5' RACE reads were re-called with MiXCR into one record per CDR3 protein. Here the sample spans about 1.6 million distinct CDR3 sequences, around 36% being singletons. Sequenced input: blood. All receptors come from a woman in her 30s in good health.

As to this clonotype: One end of the junction fails to match germline, which may point to a read error. The V gene is TRBV11-2, the J gene TRBJ1-4, with 7 bases aligning to TRBD1. The CDR3 sequence is 16 residues long. In germline, CDR1 is SGHAT, CDR2 FQNNGV. Written as DNA, the CDR3 is TGTGCCAGCAGCTCCAGGGGGGGGTTGACTAATGAAAAACGGTTTTTT. Amino acids: CASSSRGGLTNEKRFF.

Many counts were recorded for this clonotype. The V gene is TRBV29-1, the J gene TRBJ2-7; 9 bases fit TRBD2. Germline V lookup: CDR1 SQVTM, CDR2 ANQGSEA. V was clipped by 3 bases and J by 7 bases; unmatched bases: 7. The CDR3 extends over 13 amino acids. For the CDR3, the DNA is TGCAGCGTTGAGGCTAGCGGGATTGAGGAGCAGTACTTC. Protein product: CSVEASGIEEQYF.

A word on this clonotype: Sequence at one end of the junction differs from germline and may be a read error. The V and J genes are TRBV13 and TRBJ2-5, with TRBD1 matching 10 bases. The CDR3 runs to 14 residues. Germline V CDR1 and CDR2: PRHDT, FYEKMQ (reference sequence). The CDR3 DNA follows: TGTGCCAACAGCTTAAGACAGGGGGCGCGAGAGCAGTACTTC. The encoded protein is CANSLRQGAREQYF. Filled out from reference TRBV13 and TRBJ2-5, the complete variable domain reads AAGVIQSPRHLIKEKRETATLKCYPIPRHDTVYWYQQGPGQDPQFLISFYEKMQSDKGSIPDRFSAQQFSDYHSELNMSSLELGDSALYFCANSLRQGAREQYFGPGTRLLVL.

CDR3 residues: CASSEGTGRISTDTQYF. The CDR3 coding sequence is TGTGCCAGCAGTGAAGGGACAGGGCGAATAAGCACAGATACGCAGTATTTT. The chain is built from TRBV6-1 and TRBJ2-3; 8 positions agree with TRBD1. The CDR3 totals 17 residues. Germline V CDR1 and CDR2: MNHNS, SASEGT. The V gene end was trimmed by 1 base and the J gene end by 0 bases; junction bases not matched to a gene: 6.

Ten or more counts support this clonotype. The chain joins TRBV7-6 to TRBJ1-1; no firm D call. Deletions cut 4 bases from V and 0 bases from J, with 6 bases between. CDR1 SGHVS and CDR2 FNYEAQ come from the germline V gene. The CDR3 has 13 residues. DNA for the CDR3: TGTGCCAGCAGCTCCCGGCTGAACACTGAAGCTTTCTTT. Translation gives CASSSRLNTEAFF. Drawing the rest from reference TRBV7-6 and TRBJ1-1, the complete variable domain is GAGVSQSPRYKVTKRGQDVALRCDPISGHVSLYWYRQALGQGPEFLTYFNYEAQQDKSGLPNDRFSAERPEGSISTLTIQRTEQRDSAMYRCASSSRLNTEAFFGQGTRLTVV.

V is TRBV5-1 and J is TRBJ1-5; unclear D gene. Germline V CDR1 and CDR2: SGHRS, YFSETQ. The V end lost 3 bases, the J end lost 5 bases, and 15 bases lay between the germline ends. The CDR3 runs to 15 residues. CDR3 DNA: TGCGCCAGCAGCTGGGTCGGAGGCAGAGATCAGCCCCAGCATTTT. Translation: CASSWVGGRDQPQHF.

About this clonotype: A read error may account for a junction end that differs from germline. This chain links TRBV30 with TRBJ1-2; D gene ambiguous. CDR1 and CDR2 from the germline V gene are GTSNPN and SVGIG (reference sequence). This CDR3 contains 11 residues. CDR3 sequence (DNA): TGCGCCTGGAGCGCCACCTATGGCCACACCTTC. Protein product: CAWSATYGHTF.

This clonotype was counted a few times. The chain uses TRBV6-6 and TRBJ2-3, with D perhaps given as TRBD1 or TRBD2 (5 bases each). V lost 10 bases and J lost 3, with 23 bases in between. The CDR3 sequence is 16 residues long. The germline CDR1 and CDR2 sequences are MNHNY and SVGAGI (reference sequence). The CDR3 DNA sequence: TGTGCCACCTCATTATTCCGGGACCCAACGACAGATACGCAGTATTTT. This encodes CATSLFRDPTTDTQYF.

A remark on this clonotype: A much more abundant neighbour one base away suggests this may be a read error. J is TRBJ2-7 and V is TRBV10-3; D gene ambiguous. The germline gives CDR1 ENHRY, CDR2 SYGVKD. V was shortened by 7 bases and J by 6 bases, with 13 bases between the two germline ends. This CDR3 contains 12 residues. The CDR3 DNA sequence: TGTGCCATCAACAGTAAAGACTGCGAGCAGTACTTC. Its protein product is CAINSKDCEQYF.

The chain joins TRBV20-1 to TRBJ2-7, with D tentatively TRBD1 (5 bases). With 0 bases removed from V and 3 bases from J, the gap between germline ends came to 12 bases. Germline-derived CDR1 and CDR2 are DFQATT and SNEGSKA (reference sequence). This CDR3 spans 14 amino acids. This CDR3 reads CSARDEGVGYEQYF. In DNA form, the CDR3 reads TGCAGTGCTAGAGATGAAGGGGTCGGCTACGAGCAGTACTTC.

This clonotype was counted between two and nine times. The V gene is TRBV27, the J gene TRBJ2-7, with TRBD1 identical over 9 bases. Germline trimming cut 0 bases from V and 1 base from J; bases unmatched to any gene: 7. Germline V gene sequence: CDR1 MNHEY, CDR2 SMNVEV (reference sequence). The CDR3 sequence is 17 residues long. Here the CDR3 DNA reads TGTGCCAGCAGTTTATCCCCTCAAGGGACAGGGTCCTACGAGCAGTACTTC. Translating gives CASSLSPQGTGSYEQYF.

Only a few counts were recorded for this clonotype. The rearrangement joins TRBV6-6 to TRBJ1-1; D not certain. V gave up 2 bases and J gave up 2 bases, with 15 bases separating them. Per the germline V gene, CDR1 is MNHNY and CDR2 is SVGAGI (reference sequence). The CDR3 has 16 residues. The chain's CDR3 is CASSYRVSDRNTEAFF. The DNA for the CDR3 is TGTGCCAGCAGTTACAGGGTCAGCGATAGAAACACTGAAGCTTTCTTT.

A few counts support this clonotype. The CDR3 reads CASSEEGGLPYNEQFF. CDR3 DNA: TGTGCCAGCAGTGAAGAGGGGGGGCTCCCCTACAATGAGCAGTTCTTC. The rearrangement uses TRBV6-1 and TRBJ2-1; perhaps TRBD2 as D (7 bases). Trimming shortened V by 1 base and J by 2 bases, and 12 bases separated the two germline ends. The germline CDR1 and CDR2 sequences are MNHNS and SASEGT. This CDR3 contains 16 residues.

The gene calls are TRBV30 and TRBJ2-1; 12 nucleotides line up with TRBD2. This CDR3 has 18 amino acids. Germline CDR1 and CDR2: GTSNPN and SVGIG (reference sequence). The ends lost 3 bases at V and 0 bases at J; junction bases unmatched: 9. The chain's CDR3 is CAWRAGTSGFSSYNEQFF. The CDR3 region has the DNA TGTGCCTGGAGGGCCGGGACTAGCGGGTTTAGCTCCTACAATGAGCAGTTCTTC. The full variable domain, with the rest looked up from reference TRBV30 and TRBJ2-1, is SQTIHQWPATLVQPVGSPLSLECTVEGTSNPNLYWYRQAAGRGLQLLFYSVGIGQISSEVPQNLSASRPQDRQFILSSKKLLLSDSGFYLCAWRAGTSGFSSYNEQFFGPGTRLTVL.

This clonotype has more than one count but fewer than ten. The chain links TRBV7-2 to TRBJ1-6; TRBD1 matches at 10 bases. The CDR3 extends over 15 amino acids. Germline CDR1 is SGHTA and CDR2 is FQGNSA. Losses at the gene ends were 2 bases for V and 10 bases for J; bases not matched to a gene: 5. DNA of the CDR3: TGTGCCAGCAGCTTAAGGGACAGGGGAGGCTCACCCCTCCACTTT. Protein sequence: CASSLRDRGGSPLHF.

This clonotype has a handful of counts. This rearrangement joins TRBV9 to TRBJ1-2, with TRBD1 matching over 9 bases. With V trimmed by 6 bases and J by 6 bases, 15 bases remained unmatched. Looked up from germline, CDR1 is SGDLS and CDR2 is YYNGEE. The CDR3 has 16 residues. The CDR3 sequence: CASILIHRGLRHGYTF. CDR3 DNA sequence: TGTGCCAGCATCCTAATTCACAGGGGGCTTAGGCATGGCTACACCTTC.

This clonotype was counted between two and nine times. The V call is TRBV30, the J call TRBJ2-1; 8 positions match TRBD1. Losses at the gene ends were 5 bases for V and 3 bases for J; bases not matched to a gene: 6. Germline-derived CDR1 and CDR2 are GTSNPN and SVGIG (reference sequence). The CDR3 has 14 residues. CDR3 bases: TGTGCCTGGGGGGGACAGGACAGCTACAATGAGCAGTTCTTC. Its translation: CAWGGQDSYNEQFF.